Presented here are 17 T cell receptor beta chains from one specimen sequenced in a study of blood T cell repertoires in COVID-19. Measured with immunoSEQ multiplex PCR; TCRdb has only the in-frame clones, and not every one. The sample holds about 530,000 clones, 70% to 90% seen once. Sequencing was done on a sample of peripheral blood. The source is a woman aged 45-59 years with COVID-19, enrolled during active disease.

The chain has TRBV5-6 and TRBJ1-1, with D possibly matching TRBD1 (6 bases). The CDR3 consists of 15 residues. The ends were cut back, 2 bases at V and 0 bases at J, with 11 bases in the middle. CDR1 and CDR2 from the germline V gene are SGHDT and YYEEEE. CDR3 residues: CASSFWTALNTEAFF. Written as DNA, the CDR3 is TGTGCCAGCAGCTTCTGGACAGCTTTGAACACTGAAGCTTTCTTT.

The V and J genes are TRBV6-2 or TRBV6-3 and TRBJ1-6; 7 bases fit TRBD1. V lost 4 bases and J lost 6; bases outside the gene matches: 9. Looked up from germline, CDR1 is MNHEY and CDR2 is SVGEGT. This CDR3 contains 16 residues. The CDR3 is CASSSLGDRVNSPLHF. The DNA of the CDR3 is TGTGCCAGCAGTTCGTTGGGGGACAGAGTTAATTCACCCCTCCACTTT.

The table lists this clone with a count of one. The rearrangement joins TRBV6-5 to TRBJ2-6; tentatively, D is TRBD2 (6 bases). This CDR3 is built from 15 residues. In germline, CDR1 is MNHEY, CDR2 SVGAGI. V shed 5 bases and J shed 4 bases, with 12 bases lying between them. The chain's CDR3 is CASSLGGTGANVLTF. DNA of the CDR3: TGTGCCAGCAGTCTAGGAGGGACCGGGGCCAACGTCCTGACTTTC.

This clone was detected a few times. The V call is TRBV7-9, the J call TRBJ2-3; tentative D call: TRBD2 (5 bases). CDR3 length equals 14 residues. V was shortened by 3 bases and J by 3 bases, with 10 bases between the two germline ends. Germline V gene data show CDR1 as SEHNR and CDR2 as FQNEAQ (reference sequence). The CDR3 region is CASSLRETTDTQYF. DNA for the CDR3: TGTGCCAGCAGCTTGAGGGAGACGACAGATACGCAGTATTTT.

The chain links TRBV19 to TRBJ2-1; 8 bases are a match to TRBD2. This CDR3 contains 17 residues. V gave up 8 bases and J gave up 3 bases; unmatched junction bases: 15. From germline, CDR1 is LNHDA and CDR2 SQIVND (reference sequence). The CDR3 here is CASRGVAGGLIYNEQFF. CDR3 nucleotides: TGTGCCAGTCGAGGGGTGGCGGGGGGACTTATCTACAATGAGCAGTTCTTC. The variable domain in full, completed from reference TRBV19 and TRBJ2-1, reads DGGITQSPKYLFRKEGQNVTLSCEQNLNHDAMYWYRQDPGQGLRLIYYSQIVNDFQKGDIAEGYSVSREKKESFPLTVTSAQKNPTAFYLCASRGVAGGLIYNEQFFGPGTRLTVL.

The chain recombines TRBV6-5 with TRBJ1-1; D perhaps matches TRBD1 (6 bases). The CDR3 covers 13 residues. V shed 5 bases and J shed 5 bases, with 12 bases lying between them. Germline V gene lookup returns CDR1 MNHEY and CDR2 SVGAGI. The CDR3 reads CASSIQGRTEAFF. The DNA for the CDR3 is TGTGCCAGCAGTATCCAGGGGCGGACTGAAGCTTTCTTT.

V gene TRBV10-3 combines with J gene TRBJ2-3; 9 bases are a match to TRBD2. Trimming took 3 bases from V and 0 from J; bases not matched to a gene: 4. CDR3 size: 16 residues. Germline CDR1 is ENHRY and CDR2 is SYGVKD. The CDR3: CAISEGGGASTDTQYF. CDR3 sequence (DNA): TGTGCCATCAGTGAAGGCGGGGGGGCTAGCACAGATACGCAGTATTTT.

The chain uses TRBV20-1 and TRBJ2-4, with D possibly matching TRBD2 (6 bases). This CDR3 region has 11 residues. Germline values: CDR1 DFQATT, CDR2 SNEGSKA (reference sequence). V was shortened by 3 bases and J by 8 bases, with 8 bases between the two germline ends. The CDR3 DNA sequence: TGCAGTGCTAGGGGGGAGGACATTCAGTACTTC. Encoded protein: CSARGEDIQYF.

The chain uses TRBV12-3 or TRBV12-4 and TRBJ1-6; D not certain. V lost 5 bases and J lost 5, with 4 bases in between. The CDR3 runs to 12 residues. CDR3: CASSIDNSPLHF. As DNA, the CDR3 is TGTGCCAGCAGTATCGATAATTCACCCCTCCACTTT.

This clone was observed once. CDR3 amino acids: CAISATSGVGGNEQFF. The CDR3 DNA follows: TGTGCCATCAGTGCCACTAGCGGGGTCGGCGGGAATGAGCAGTTCTTC. The V gene is TRBV10-3, the J gene TRBJ2-1; 10 bases are a match to TRBD2. The germline CDR1 and CDR2 sequences are ENHRY and SYGVKD. The CDR3 has 16 amino acids. With V trimmed by 4 bases and J by 7 bases, 10 bases remained unmatched.

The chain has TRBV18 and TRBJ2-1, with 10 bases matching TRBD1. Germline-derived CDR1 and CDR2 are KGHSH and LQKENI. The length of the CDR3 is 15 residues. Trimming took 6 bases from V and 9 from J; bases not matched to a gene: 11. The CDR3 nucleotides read TGTGCCAGCTCGGTCCCGGGACAGGGGAGGGGTGAGCAGTTCTTC. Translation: CASSVPGQGRGEQFF.

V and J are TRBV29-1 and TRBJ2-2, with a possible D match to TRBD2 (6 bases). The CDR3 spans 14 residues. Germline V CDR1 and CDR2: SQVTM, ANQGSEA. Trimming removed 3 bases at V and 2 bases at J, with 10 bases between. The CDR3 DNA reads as TGCAGCGTTGACCCGGGGGTAAACACCGGGGAGCTGTTTTTT. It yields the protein CSVDPGVNTGELFF.

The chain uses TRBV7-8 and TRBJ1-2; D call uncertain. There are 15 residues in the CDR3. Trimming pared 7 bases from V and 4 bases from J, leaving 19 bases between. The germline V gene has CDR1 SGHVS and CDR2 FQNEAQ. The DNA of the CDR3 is TGTGCCAGCACTTTGGGAGGAACGGCTTCCTATGGCTACACCTTC. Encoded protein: CASTLGGTASYGYTF.

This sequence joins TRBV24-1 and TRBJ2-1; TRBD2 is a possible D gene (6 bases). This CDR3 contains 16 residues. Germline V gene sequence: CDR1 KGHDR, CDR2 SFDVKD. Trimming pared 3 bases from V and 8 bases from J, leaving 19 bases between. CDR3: CATSDPAGRAVDEQFF. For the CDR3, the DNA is TGTGCCACCAGTGATCCGGCGGGACGGGCTGTGGATGAGCAGTTCTTC.

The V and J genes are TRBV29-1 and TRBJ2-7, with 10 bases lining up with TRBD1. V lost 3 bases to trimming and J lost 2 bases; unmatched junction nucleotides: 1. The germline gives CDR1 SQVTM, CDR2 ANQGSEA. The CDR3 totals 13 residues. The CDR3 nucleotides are TGCAGCGTTGAGGGGACAGGGGCCTACGAGCAGTACTTC. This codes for CSVEGTGAYEQYF.

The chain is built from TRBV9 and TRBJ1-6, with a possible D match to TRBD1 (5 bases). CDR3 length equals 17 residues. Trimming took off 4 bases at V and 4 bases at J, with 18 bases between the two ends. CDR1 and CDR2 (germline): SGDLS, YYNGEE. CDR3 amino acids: CASSPPPGTGYNSPLHF. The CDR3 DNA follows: TGTGCCAGCAGCCCTCCCCCCGGGACTGGGTATAATTCACCCCTCCACTTT.

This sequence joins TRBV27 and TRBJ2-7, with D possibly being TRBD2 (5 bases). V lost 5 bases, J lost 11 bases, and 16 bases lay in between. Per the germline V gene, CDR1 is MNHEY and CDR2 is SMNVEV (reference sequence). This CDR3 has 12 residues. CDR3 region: CASSPNPLEEYF. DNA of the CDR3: TGTGCCAGCAGTCCGAATCCACTGGAGGAGTACTTC.